The clone carrying this T cell receptor (beta chain) showed up many times. Peripheral blood was drawn, approximately 9.7 milliliters per donor. A second PCR, run for about 7 to 11 cycles, used a sample-barcoded 5' primer plus a J-beta primer mix. TCRdb reanalysed the 5' RACE reads using MiXCR and keeps one entry per CDR3 protein. The sample lists about 640,000 distinct CDR3 sequences, under 30% occurring once. This sample is part of a study of blood T cells in healthy people across ages. Trimming pared 6 bases from V and 2 bases from J, leaving 14 bases between. Germline V gene data show CDR1 as SEHNR and CDR2 as FQNEAQ (reference sequence). CDR3 length: 14 residues.

This TCR derives from a woman of 80 years or more in good health. Source material: blood. This chain connects TRBV7-9 to TRBJ2-7; maybe TRBD1 (6 bases). For the CDR3, the DNA is TGTGCCAGCAGTCGAATAGCAGGGGCCTACGAGCAGTACTTC. This encodes CASSRIAGAYEQYF.